A selection of T cell receptor beta chains follows, all from one sample in a study. TCRdb re-derived calls from the RT-PCR reads in MiXCR, one entry per CDR3 protein. The sample includes more than 600,000 distinct CDR3 sequences, approximately 15% of them seen just once. Sequenced input: memory CD4+ T cells from blood. Source of these receptors: a female donor in good health, serving as a healthy control. The conserved cysteine and the conserved F or W are not part of the CDR3 here.

cdr3_aa	v_call	j_call
ASSNGGGQGVAEAF	TRBV5-1	TRBJ1-1
ASSPGLAGMDEQF	TRBV5-1	TRBJ2-1
ASSLSPGAGYGYT	TRBV27	TRBJ1-2
SKLRQGNYGYT	TRBV20-1	TRBJ1-2
SARDPQGAGEKLF	TRBV20-1	TRBJ1-4
ATGSSSTDTQY	TRBV4-2	TRBJ2-3
ASSFSESPLH	TRBV28	TRBJ1-6
AIRETGTEAF	TRBV10-3	TRBJ1-1
SAWDSSQTEAF	TRBV29-1	TRBJ1-1
SARDPRTDRYT	TRBV20-1	TRBJ1-2
AATTGYNSPLH	TRBV21-1	TRBJ1-6
SARDPVNEQF	TRBV20-1	TRBJ2-1
ASSLEAGGAYGYT	TRBV7-3	TRBJ1-2